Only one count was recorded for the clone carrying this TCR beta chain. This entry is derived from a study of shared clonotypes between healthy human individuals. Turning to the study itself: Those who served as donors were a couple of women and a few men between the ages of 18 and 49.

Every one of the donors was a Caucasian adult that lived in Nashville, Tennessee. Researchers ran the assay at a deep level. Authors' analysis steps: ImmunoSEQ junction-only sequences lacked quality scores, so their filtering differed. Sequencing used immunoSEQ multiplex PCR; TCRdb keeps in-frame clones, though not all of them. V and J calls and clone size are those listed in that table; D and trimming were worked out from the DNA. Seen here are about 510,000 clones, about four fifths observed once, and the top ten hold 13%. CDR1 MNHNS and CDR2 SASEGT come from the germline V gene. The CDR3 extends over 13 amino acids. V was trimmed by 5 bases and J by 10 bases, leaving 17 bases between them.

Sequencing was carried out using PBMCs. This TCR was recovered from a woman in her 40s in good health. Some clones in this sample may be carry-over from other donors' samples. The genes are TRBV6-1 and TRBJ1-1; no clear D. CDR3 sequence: CASSYYVSHGAFF. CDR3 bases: TGTGCCAGCAGTTATTACGTTTCCCATGGAGCTTTCTTT.